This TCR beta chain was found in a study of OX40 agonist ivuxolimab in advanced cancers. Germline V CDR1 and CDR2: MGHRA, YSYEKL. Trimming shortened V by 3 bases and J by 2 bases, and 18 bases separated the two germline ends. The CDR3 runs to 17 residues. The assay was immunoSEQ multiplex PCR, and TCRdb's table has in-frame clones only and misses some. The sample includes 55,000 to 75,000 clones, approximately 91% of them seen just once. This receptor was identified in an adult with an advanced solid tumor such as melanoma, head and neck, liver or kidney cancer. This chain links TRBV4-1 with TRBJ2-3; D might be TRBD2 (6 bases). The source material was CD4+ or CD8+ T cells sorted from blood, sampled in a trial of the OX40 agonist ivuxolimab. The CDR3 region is CASSHGPASEFTDTQYF. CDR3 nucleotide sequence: TGCGCCAGCAGCCATGGTCCGGCTAGCGAATTCACAGATACGCAGTATTTT.